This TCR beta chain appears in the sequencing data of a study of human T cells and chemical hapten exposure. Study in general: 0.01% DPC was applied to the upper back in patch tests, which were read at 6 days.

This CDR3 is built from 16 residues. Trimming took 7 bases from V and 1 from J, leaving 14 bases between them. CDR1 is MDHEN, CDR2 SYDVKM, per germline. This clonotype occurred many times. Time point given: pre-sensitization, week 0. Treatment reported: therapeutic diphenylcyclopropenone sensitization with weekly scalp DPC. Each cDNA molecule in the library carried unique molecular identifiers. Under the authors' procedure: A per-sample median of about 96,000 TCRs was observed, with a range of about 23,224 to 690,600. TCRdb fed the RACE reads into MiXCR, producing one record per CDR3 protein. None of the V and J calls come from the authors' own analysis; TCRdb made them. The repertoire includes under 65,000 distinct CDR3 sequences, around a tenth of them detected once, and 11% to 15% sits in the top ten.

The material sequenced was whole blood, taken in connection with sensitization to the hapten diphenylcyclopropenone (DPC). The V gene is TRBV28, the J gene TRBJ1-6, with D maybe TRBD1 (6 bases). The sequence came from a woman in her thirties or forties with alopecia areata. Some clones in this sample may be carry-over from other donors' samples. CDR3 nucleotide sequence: TGTGCCAGCACCCTGGGAGGGGGTTCCTATAATTCACCCCTCCACTTT. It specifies CASTLGGGSYNSPLHF.